This TCR beta chain is from a study of beta chain features in type 1 diabetes. Isolated RNA was reverse transcribed in full, so expressed TCRB transcripts were sequenced. Generated by immunoSEQ multiplex PCR, the TCRdb table keeps only in-frame clones and is missing some. The data hold 200,000 to 250,000 clones, with 68% observed a single time. The specimen sequenced was naive CD4+ T cells from blood. This TCR came from a man aged 25 to 40 in good health.

The CDR3 here is CARDGTGANSPLHF. DNA of the CDR3: TGTGCCCGGGACGGGACAGGGGCTAATTCACCCCTCCACTTT. The V and J genes are TRBV30 and TRBJ1-6; 10 nucleotides match TRBD1. Germline V gene data show CDR1 as GTSNPN and CDR2 as SVGIG (reference sequence). The CDR3 contains 14 residues. V shed 8 bases, J shed 6 bases, and the junction held 7 bases outside the gene matches.